The next 32 T cell receptor beta chains were all read from a single sample in a study of T cell changes during pregnancy in multiple sclerosis. Sequenced by immunoSEQ multiplex PCR; TCRdb stores in-frame clones only, minus some. The sample lists almost 95,000 clones, under 95% occurring once. The input for sequencing was peripheral blood, taken in the first trimester of pregnancy. All receptors come from a female donor with multiple sclerosis, enrolled in a pregnancy study.

The chain combines TRBV5-6 with TRBJ2-7; no definite D call. This CDR3 is built from 14 residues. Germline lookup yields CDR1 SGHDT and CDR2 YYEEEE. Trimming pared 4 bases from V and 5 bases from J, leaving 16 bases between. The CDR3 is CASSPIESRNEQYF. The CDR3 DNA sequence: TGTGCCAGCAGCCCGATCGAGAGTCGCAACGAGCAGTACTTC.

This chain joins TRBV4-3 and TRBJ1-3; the match to TRBD1 covers 7 bases. V lost 1 base to trimming and J lost 2 bases; unmatched junction nucleotides: 2. The CDR3 contains 15 residues. Looked up from germline, CDR1 is LGHNA and CDR2 is YSLEER. CDR3 nucleotides: TGCGCCAGCAGCCAAGTTACAGGGGCTGGAAACACCATATATTTT. Translation gives CASSQVTGAGNTIYF.

This clone was observed once. The chain links TRBV18 to TRBJ2-2; the match to TRBD2 covers 11 bases. The CDR3 spans 18 residues. Trimming took 1 base from V and 2 from J; bases not matched to a gene: 6. The germline gives CDR1 KGHSH, CDR2 LQKENI. CDR3: CASSPLDLAGGNTGELFF. The CDR3 region has the DNA TGTGCCAGCTCACCACTAGATCTAGCGGGAGGAAACACCGGGGAGCTGTTTTTT.

This clone was seen just once. The chain employs TRBV6-6 and TRBJ1-5, with D perhaps TRBD1 (5 bases). V gave up 2 bases and J gave up 1 base, with 12 bases separating them. Germline CDR1 reads MNHNY; CDR2 reads SVGAGI (reference sequence). The CDR3 is 16 residues long. For the CDR3, the DNA is TGTGCCAGCAGTTACGGGCAGGGTGGAAGCAATCAGCCCCAGCATTTT. Translation: CASSYGQGGSNQPQHF.

The genes are TRBV4-3 and TRBJ2-5; TRBD2 matches at 11 bases. With V trimmed by 1 base and J by 2 bases, 9 bases remained unmatched. CDR3 length: 18 amino acids. Germline values: CDR1 LGHNA, CDR2 YSLEER. The CDR3 DNA follows: TGCGCCAGCAGCCAAGGGCTAGCGGGGGGTACCTTACAAGAGACCCAGTACTTC. This sequence encodes CASSQGLAGGTLQETQYF.

This chain links TRBV4-3 with TRBJ1-2; 7 bases fit TRBD1. Germline loops: CDR1 LGHNA, CDR2 YSLEER. This CDR3 region has 15 residues. V lost 1 base to trimming and J lost 4 bases; unmatched junction nucleotides: 6. CDR3 sequence: CASSQASAGGYGYTF. The CDR3 nucleotides read TGCGCCAGCAGCCAAGCCTCGGCAGGGGGCTATGGCTACACCTTC.

V is TRBV12-5 and J is TRBJ2-1, with 8 positions matching TRBD2. The V and J ends lost 7 bases and 8 bases, in that order; junction bases with no gene match: 13. This CDR3 region has 15 residues. Germline loops: CDR1 LGHNT, CDR2 FRNRAP. In DNA form, the CDR3 reads TGTGCTAGTGCCCCGGGACTAGTGCGTGGCGATGAGCAGTTCTTC. It translates to CASAPGLVRGDEQFF.

The gene calls are TRBV4-2 and TRBJ2-1; TRBD2 matches 8 bases. CDR1 is LGHNA and CDR2 is YNFKEQ in the germline V gene. V was pared by 1 base and J by 4 bases, with 9 bases of the junction left unmatched. There are 17 residues in the CDR3. In DNA, the CDR3 is TGTGCCAGCAGCCAAGCCGGGACTAGGGACGTTTACAATGAGCAGTTCTTC. This codes for CASSQAGTRDVYNEQFF.

The chain joins TRBV5-1 to TRBJ2-7; 11 bases map to TRBD1. The CDR3 loop spans 19 amino acids. Germline CDR1 and CDR2: SGHRS and YFSETQ. The trim removed 3 bases at V and 0 bases at J, leaving 14 bases unmatched. DNA of the CDR3: TGCGCCAGCAGCTCCACCCCCGGACAGGGGGCTTTTGGCTCCTACGAGCAGTACTTC. Protein sequence: CASSSTPGQGAFGSYEQYF.

The chain employs TRBV19 and TRBJ1-5; 7 nucleotides match TRBD1. Germline-derived CDR1 and CDR2 are LNHDA and SQIVND (reference sequence). The CDR3 runs to 13 residues. Germline trimming cut 3 bases from V and 7 bases from J; bases unmatched to any gene: 3. DNA of the CDR3: TGTGCCAGTAGTATGACAGGGTGGCAGCCCCAGCATTTT. Its translation is CASSMTGWQPQHF. Full variable domain (missing parts from reference TRBV19 and TRBJ1-5): DGGITQSPKYLFRKEGQNVTLSCEQNLNHDAMYWYRQDPGQGLRLIYYSQIVNDFQKGDIAEGYSVSREKKESFPLTVTSAQKNPTAFYLCASSMTGWQPQHFGDGTRLSIL.

This chain connects TRBV29-1 to TRBJ2-1, with 9 bases aligning to TRBD2. Losses at the gene ends were 1 base for V and 2 bases for J; bases not matched to a gene: 6. The CDR3 is 16 amino acids. Germline V gives CDR1 SQVTM, CDR2 ANQGSEA. The CDR3 DNA reads TGCAGCGTTGAAGGGCTGACTAGCGGTACCTACAATGAGCAGTTCTTC. Its protein is CSVEGLTSGTYNEQFF.

The gene calls are TRBV5-1 and TRBJ1-3; D is undetermined. Between the trimmed V and J ends, which lost 3 bases and 2 bases, there was a span of 6 bases. This CDR3 has 13 amino acids. Germline CDR1 and CDR2: SGHRS and YFSETQ. In DNA form, the CDR3 reads TGCGCCAGCAGCTATGAGGCTGGAAACACCATATATTTT. It translates to CASSYEAGNTIYF.

The J gene is TRBJ1-5, the V gene TRBV6-1, with TRBD1 matching over 7 bases. The CDR3 runs to 13 residues. Germline-derived CDR1 and CDR2 are MNHNS and SASEGT. V shed 3 bases, J shed 9 bases, and the junction held 5 bases outside the gene matches. The CDR3 protein is CASSEDRRVPQHF. Written as DNA, the CDR3 is TGTGCCAGCAGTGAGGACAGGCGGGTGCCCCAGCATTTT.

This clone was seen only once. The rearrangement links TRBV7-3 to TRBJ1-2; 9 bases fit TRBD1. V lost 5 bases and J lost 6; bases outside the gene matches: 4. The CDR3 is 13 amino acids. CDR1 and CDR2 (germline): SGHTA, FQGTGA. CDR3 protein: CASSTGTGNGYTF. The CDR3 bases are TGTGCCAGCAGCACTGGGACAGGGAATGGCTACACCTTC.

The chain recombines TRBV13 with TRBJ1-1, with a possible D match to TRBD1 (5 bases). This CDR3 has 15 residues. Trimming cost V 2 bases and J 0 bases, with 10 bases left between them. CDR1 and CDR2 (germline): PRHDT, FYEKMQ (reference sequence). The CDR3 DNA reads as TGTGCCAGCAGCTTATCCCAGGGTTTGAACACTGAAGCTTTCTTT. Translation: CASSLSQGLNTEAFF.

J is TRBJ1-1 and V is TRBV4-1; no definite D call. V gave up 0 bases and J gave up 1 base, with 9 bases separating them. Germline V CDR1 and CDR2: MGHRA, YSYEKL. CDR3 size: 15 residues. In DNA, the CDR3 is TGCGCCAGCAGCCAAGATGAATGGGCGAACACTGAAGCTTTCTTT. Amino acid sequence: CASSQDEWANTEAFF.

This CDR3 reads CASSYSTGQGGQPQHF. The CDR3 DNA is TGTGCCAGCAGTTACTCGACGGGACAGGGTGGTCAGCCCCAGCATTTT. The chain combines TRBV6-6 with TRBJ1-5; the match to TRBD1 covers 9 bases. With V trimmed by 0 bases and J by 6 bases, 6 bases remained unmatched. The CDR3 has 16 amino acids. Looked up from germline, CDR1 is MNHNY and CDR2 is SVGAGI (reference sequence).

To note about this clone: Within the sample, other DNA sequences also encode this same CDR3. The rearrangement links TRBV5-6 to TRBJ1-2; perhaps TRBD1 as D (6 bases). Deletions cut 1 base from V and 0 bases from J, with 10 bases between. The CDR3 covers 15 residues. Germline V gives CDR1 SGHDT, CDR2 YYEEEE. The DNA for the CDR3 is TGTGCCAGCAGCTTGCCGACAGGAGCTAACTATGGCTACACCTTC. Protein: CASSLPTGANYGYTF.

This chain uses TRBV5-1 with TRBJ1-4; 8 bases match TRBD1. Per the germline V gene, CDR1 is SGHRS and CDR2 is YFSETQ. V lost 4 bases, J lost 8 bases, and 4 bases stayed unmatched. The CDR3 has 13 amino acids. CDR3 residues: CASSPGQGEKLFF. CDR3 sequence (DNA): TGCGCCAGCAGCCCCGGACAGGGAGAAAAACTGTTTTTT.

The table lists this clone with a count of one. V gene TRBV27 combines with J gene TRBJ2-7, with 9 nucleotides matching TRBD2. Germline values: CDR1 MNHEY, CDR2 SMNVEV (reference sequence). The CDR3 has 15 residues. The trim removed 3 bases at V and 5 bases at J, leaving 8 bases unmatched. The CDR3 bases are TGTGCCAGCAGTTTTCGTGGCGGGAGGGCTAACGAGCAGTACTTC. This codes for CASSFRGGRANEQYF.

The chain has TRBV6-5 and TRBJ2-7; 9 positions agree with TRBD1. Trimming took 0 bases from V and 2 from J; bases not matched to a gene: 2. The CDR3 is 15 residues long. Germline lookup yields CDR1 MNHEY and CDR2 SVGAGI. The CDR3 DNA reads as TGTGCCAGCAGTTACTCCCGGGACAGGGCCTACGAGCAGTACTTC. It specifies CASSYSRDRAYEQYF.

The chain joins TRBV27 to TRBJ1-5; 8 bases are a match to TRBD1. The V and J ends lost 5 bases and 2 bases, in that order; junction bases with no gene match: 5. The CDR3 loop spans 15 amino acids. The germline V gene encodes CDR1 MNHEY and CDR2 SMNVEV (reference sequence). As DNA, the CDR3 is TGTGCCAGCAGTCCAGGGACAGGCGGCAATCAGCCCCAGCATTTT. Amino acids: CASSPGTGGNQPQHF.

This clone turned up a few times. The chain carries TRBV19 and TRBJ1-3, with 7 bases identical to TRBD1. Germline loops: CDR1 LNHDA, CDR2 SQIVND (reference sequence). CDR3 length: 15 residues. V lost 1 base, J lost 2 bases, and 2 bases stayed unmatched. CDR3: CASSIGTGAGNTIYF. In DNA, the CDR3 is TGTGCCAGTAGTATAGGAACAGGGGCTGGAAACACCATATATTTT. Drawing the rest from reference TRBV19 and TRBJ1-3, the complete variable domain is DGGITQSPKYLFRKEGQNVTLSCEQNLNHDAMYWYRQDPGQGLRLIYYSQIVNDFQKGDIAEGYSVSREKKESFPLTVTSAQKNPTAFYLCASSIGTGAGNTIYFGEGSWLTVV.

The chain links TRBV10-1 to TRBJ2-7; D might be TRBD1 (6 bases). Germline loops: CDR1 WNHNN, CDR2 SYGVQD (reference sequence). Between the trimmed V and J ends, which lost 4 bases and 3 bases, there was a span of 10 bases. The CDR3 runs to 13 residues. This chain's CDR3 is CASSAGGGYEQYF. DNA for the CDR3: TGCGCCAGCAGTGCTGGGGGCGGCTACGAGCAGTACTTC.

The rearrangement uses TRBV30 and TRBJ2-3, with 7 bases lining up with TRBD2. The CDR3 runs to 15 residues. V shed 0 bases, J shed 3 bases, and the junction held 6 bases outside the gene matches. Germline CDR1 is GTSNPN and CDR2 is SVGIG (reference sequence). For the CDR3, the DNA is TGTGCCTGGAGTGTAAGCGCGGGAGTTACAGATACGCAGTATTTT. Protein sequence: CAWSVSAGVTDTQYF.

The chain uses TRBV19 and TRBJ2-7; D is undetermined. CDR1 LNHDA and CDR2 SQIVND come from the germline V gene (reference sequence). This CDR3 is built from 14 residues. The V end lost 7 bases, the J end lost 0 bases, and 13 bases lay between the germline ends. CDR3 coding DNA: TGTGCCAGTAAATACGAGTTTTCCTCCTACGAGCAGTACTTC. It is translated as CASKYEFSSYEQYF.

Note on this clone: The junction and the germline gene differ at one end; a read error may be behind it. V usage is TRBV30 and J usage is TRBJ2-3, with 11 bases fitting TRBD2. Per germline, CDR1 GTSNPN and CDR2 SVGIG (reference sequence). The CDR3 has 14 amino acids. The CDR3 DNA reads as TGTGCCTGGAGTGAATCTTTAGCGGGAGGGCCCTTAGGGTTT. It is translated as CAWSESLAGGPLGF.

The chain links TRBV28 to TRBJ1-2; 9 bases agree with TRBD1. CDR1 and CDR2 (germline): MDHEN, SYDVKM. Trimming took 6 bases from V and 4 from J; bases not matched to a gene: 3. This CDR3 contains 13 residues. The CDR3 loop reads CASRRGQGYGYTF. The CDR3 DNA reads as TGTGCCAGCAGACGGGGACAGGGCTATGGCTACACCTTC.

There are a few counts of this clone. The V call is TRBV30, the J call TRBJ1-1; D is possibly TRBD1 (6 bases). The CDR3 has 13 amino acids. Germline V gives CDR1 GTSNPN, CDR2 SVGIG (reference sequence). V gave up 2 bases and J gave up 5 bases, with 12 bases separating them. CDR3: CAWSSGAGTEAFF. DNA for the CDR3: TGTGCCTGGAGTTCAGGGGCAGGGACTGAAGCTTTCTTT.

The V gene is TRBV6-5, the J gene TRBJ1-1; 9 bases agree with TRBD1. CDR3 length: 13 residues. The junction had 0 bases not matched to a gene; V was cut back by 6 bases and J by 1 base. Germline assignment: CDR1 MNHEY and CDR2 SVGAGI. The CDR3 spells CASRDRGNTEAFF. CDR3 in DNA: TGTGCCAGCAGGGACAGGGGGAACACTGAAGCTTTCTTT.

The chain carries TRBV5-1 and TRBJ2-1; 10 bases line up with TRBD2. Germline loops: CDR1 SGHRS, CDR2 YFSETQ. The CDR3 runs to 16 residues. J lost 6 bases, V lost 2 bases, and 8 bases had no gene match. This CDR3 reads CASSLVPSGRSNEQFF. In nucleotides, the CDR3 is TGCGCCAGCAGCTTAGTCCCTAGCGGGAGAAGCAATGAGCAGTTCTTC.

The rearrangement uses TRBV5-1 and TRBJ2-7, with D possibly TRBD2 on 5 matching bases. The germline CDR1 and CDR2 sequences are SGHRS and YFSETQ. There are 14 residues in the CDR3. Trimming removed 4 bases from V and 3 bases from J, with 14 bases in between. CDR3 sequence (DNA): TGCGCCAGCAGCGACGGGGAACTATACTACGAGCAGTACTTC. This gives the protein CASSDGELYYEQYF.